Listed below are T cell receptor beta chains from one sample, sequenced in a study of CD8 T cells in ankylosing spondylitis. TCRdb used MiXCR to reprocess the 5' RACE reads, holding one entry per CDR3 protein. The sample contains 380,000 or so distinct CDR3 sequences, 20% to 25% of which appear only once. Sequencing used blood, either unsorted or a sorted T cell fraction (not recorded which). The receptors derive from a male donor with ankylosing spondylitis or in good health (not recorded which). Each CDR3 is given with its conserved first and last residue. D genes are given only for firm matches. The listing skips clone size in some rows; elsewhere it reads once, few, many or a size class.

V	D	J	size	length	DNA	CDR3
TRBV12-3/TRBV12-4	NA	TRBJ2-1	NA	13	TGTGCCAGCAGACAAGACTACAACAATGAGCAGTTCTTC	CASRQDYNNEQFF
TRBV25-1	NA	TRBJ1-1	few	12	TGTGCCAGCAGGGGACAGAACACTGAAGCTTTCTTT	CASRGQNTEAFF
TRBV6-6	TRBD1	TRBJ1-1	NA	13	TGTGCCAGCAGTTACGGCTGGGGACAGGAAGCTTTCTTT	CASSYGWGQEAFF
TRBV28	TRBD2	TRBJ2-2	NA	15	TGTGCCAGCAGTTTATTTCTAGCGGGGGCCGGGGAGCTGTTTTTT	CASSLFLAGAGELFF
TRBV29-1	NA	TRBJ1-4	few	13	TGCAGCGTGGAGACAGGCATTAATGAAAAACTGTTTTTT	CSVETGINEKLFF
TRBV10-3	NA	TRBJ2-3	few	17	TGTGCCATCAGTGAGTCTCTGTGGCCTGAGGGCACAGATACGCAGTATTTT	CAISESLWPEGTDTQYF
TRBV11-2	TRBD1	TRBJ2-7	few	14	TGTGCCAGCAGCCCGACAGGGAGAGGCTACGAGCAGTACTTC	CASSPTGRGYEQYF
TRBV3-1	TRBD1	TRBJ2-5	NA	16	TGTGCCAGCAGCGCCCGACAGGGGAAGATCGGGGAGACCCAGTACTTC	CASSARQGKIGETQYF
TRBV6-1	NA	TRBJ2-3	once	14	TGTGCCAGCAGCACAGGGCTTGACACAGATACGCAGTATTTT	CASSTGLDTDTQYF
TRBV11-2	NA	TRBJ2-7	once	13	TGTGCCAGCACCAACCCGACGTATCTCGAGCAGTACTTC	CASTNPTYLEQYF
TRBV5-5	NA	TRBJ2-2	few	15	TGTGCCAGCAGCTCCCAGGGGGAGGACACCGGGGAGCTGTTTTTT	CASSSQGEDTGELFF
TRBV12-3/TRBV12-4	NA	TRBJ1-2	few	12	TGTGCCAGCAGTTTTGGTGACACCAGCTACACCTTC	CASSFGDTSYTF
TRBV7-9	NA	TRBJ2-3	NA	17	TGTGCCAGCAGCGCCCAGGTCCAGGGCCATTTGACAGATACGCAGTATTTT	CASSAQVQGHLTDTQYF
TRBV11-2	NA	TRBJ2-2	NA	15	TGTGCCAGCAGCTTAGGCCGACTGTCGTCCAGGGAGCTGTTTTTT	CASSLGRLSSRELFF
TRBV20-1	TRBD2	TRBJ2-7	NA	14	TGCAGTGCTACCGGGACTAGCGGCTCCTACGAGCAGTACTTC	CSATGTSGSYEQYF
TRBV5-6	NA	TRBJ2-7	many	14	TGTGCCAGCAGCTTGGCCGTGAGCTCCTACGAGCAGTACTTC	CASSLAVSSYEQYF
TRBV4-2	TRBD2	TRBJ2-5	few	17	TGTGCCAGCAGCGGACGGACTAGCGCAGAATTCCAAGAGACCCAGTACTTC	CASSGRTSAEFQETQYF
TRBV2	TRBD1	TRBJ1-1	few	13	TGTGCCAGCAGTGATAACAGGGGGACTGAAGCTTTCTTT	CASSDNRGTEAFF
TRBV27	TRBD1	TRBJ1-5	NA	16	TGTGCCAGCAGTTTATATCAGGGGGCGAGCAATCAGCCCCAGCATTTT	CASSLYQGASNQPQHF
TRBV6-5	NA	TRBJ1-5	few	16	TGTGCCAGCAGTTACGAGGGTACCTATAGCAATCAGCCCCAGCATTTT	CASSYEGTYSNQPQHF
TRBV28	NA	TRBJ2-3	NA	12	TGTGCCAGCGGGCGGGGCCCAGATACGCAGTATTTT	CASGRGPDTQYF
TRBV11-2	NA	TRBJ2-2	NA	17	TGTGCCAGCAGCCTAACTCGGGGGCCGACGGACGCCGGGGAGCTGTTTTTT	CASSLTRGPTDAGELFF
TRBV15	NA	TRBJ2-3	few	17	TGTGCCACCAGCAGAGATGGCCCCTCATTTAACACAGATACGCAGTATTTT	CATSRDGPSFNTDTQYF